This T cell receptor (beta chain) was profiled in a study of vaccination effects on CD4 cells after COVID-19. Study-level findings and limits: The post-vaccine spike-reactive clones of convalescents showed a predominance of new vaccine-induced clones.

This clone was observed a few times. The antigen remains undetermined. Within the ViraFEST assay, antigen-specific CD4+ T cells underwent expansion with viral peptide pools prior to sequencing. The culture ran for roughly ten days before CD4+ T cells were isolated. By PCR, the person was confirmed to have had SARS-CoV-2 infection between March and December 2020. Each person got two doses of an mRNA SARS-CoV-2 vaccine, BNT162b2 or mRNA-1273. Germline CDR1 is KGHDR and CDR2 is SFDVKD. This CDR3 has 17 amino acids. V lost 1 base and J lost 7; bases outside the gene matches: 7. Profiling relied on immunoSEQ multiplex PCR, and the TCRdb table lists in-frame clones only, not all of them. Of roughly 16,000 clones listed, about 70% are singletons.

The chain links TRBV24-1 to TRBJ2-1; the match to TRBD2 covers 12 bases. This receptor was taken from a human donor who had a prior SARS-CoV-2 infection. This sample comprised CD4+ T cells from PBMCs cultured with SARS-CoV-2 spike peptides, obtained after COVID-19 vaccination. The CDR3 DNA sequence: TGTGCCACCAGTGATTTTCGGTCTAGCGGGAGGGGGAATGAGCAGTTCTTC. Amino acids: CATSDFRSSGRGNEQFF.